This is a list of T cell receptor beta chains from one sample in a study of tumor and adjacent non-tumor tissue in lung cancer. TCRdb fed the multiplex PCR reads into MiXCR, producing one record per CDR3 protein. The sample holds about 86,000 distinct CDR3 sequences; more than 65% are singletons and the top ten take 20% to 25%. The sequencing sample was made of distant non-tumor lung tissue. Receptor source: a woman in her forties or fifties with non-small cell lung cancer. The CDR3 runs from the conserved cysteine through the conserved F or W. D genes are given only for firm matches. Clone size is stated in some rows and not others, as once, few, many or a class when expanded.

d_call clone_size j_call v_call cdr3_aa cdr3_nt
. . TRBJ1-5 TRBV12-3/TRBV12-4 CVSSLTTEGQPQHF TGTGTCAGCAGCCTGACAACCGAGGGTCAGCCCCAGCATTTT
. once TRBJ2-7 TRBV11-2 CASRGWGRGSYEQYF TGTGCCAGCAGGGGATGGGGCCGGGGCTCCTACGAGCAGTACTTC
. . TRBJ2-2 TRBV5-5 CANSFMGRNTGELFF TGTGCCAACAGCTTTATGGGAAGGAACACTGGGGAGCTGTTTTTT
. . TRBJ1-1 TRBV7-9 CASSLGADGGAYF TGTGCCAGCAGCTTAGGCGCGGATGGTGGAGCTTACTTT
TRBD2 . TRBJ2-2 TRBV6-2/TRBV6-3 CTSNYSGEGVELFF TGTACCAGCAATTACAGCGGGGAAGGCGTGGAGCTATTTTTT
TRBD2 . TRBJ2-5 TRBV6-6 CASSHPIAGVNQETQYF TGTGCCAGCAGCCACCCTATAGCGGGAGTAAATCAGGAGACCCAGTACTTC
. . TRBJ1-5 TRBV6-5 CLSSPRGGNQPQHF TGTCTCAGCAGTCCCAGGGGTGGGAATCAGCCCCAGCATTTT
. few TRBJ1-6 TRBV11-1 CASSRTQVSPLHF TGTGCCAGCAGCCGGACACAGGTTTCACCCCTCCACTTT
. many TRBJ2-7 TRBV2 CASSTRDEQYF TGTGCCAGCAGTACTAGAGACGAGCAGTACTTC
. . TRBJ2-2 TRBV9 CVSSEERRLTGELFF TGTGTCAGCAGCGAGGAGAGGAGGTTGACCGGGGAGCTGTTTTTT
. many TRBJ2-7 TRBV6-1 CASSPLTPGSLSSYEQYF TGTGCCAGCAGTCCATTAACTCCGGGATCACTAAGCTCCTACGAGCAGTACTTC
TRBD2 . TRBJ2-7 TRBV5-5 CDSSFDAGVREQYF TGTGACAGCAGCTTTGATGCGGGAGTGCGGGAGCAGTACTTC
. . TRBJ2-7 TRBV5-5 CANSFQGTFYEQYF TGTGCCAACAGCTTCCAGGGAACCTTCTACGAGCAGTACTTC
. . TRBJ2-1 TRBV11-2 CGSTVRGIYNEQFF TGTGGCAGCACCGTTAGGGGTATCTATAATGAGCAGTTCTTC
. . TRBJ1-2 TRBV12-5 CASGTGGNGYTF TGTGCTAGTGGCACTGGAGGGAATGGCTACACCTTC
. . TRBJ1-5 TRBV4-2 CASSRDLTSSQPQHF TGTGCCAGCAGCCGGGACCTCACTAGCAGTCAGCCCCAGCATTTT
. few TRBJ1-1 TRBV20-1 CSASWGRVNTEAFF TGCAGTGCTAGTTGGGGCAGGGTGAACACTGAAGCTTTCTTT
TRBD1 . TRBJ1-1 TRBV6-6 CANKIRRQGVLWAFF TGTGCCAACAAGATTCGTAGACAGGGGGTTTTATGGGCTTTCTTT
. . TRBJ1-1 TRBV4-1 CASNHRTGGTEASF TGCGCCAGCAACCACCGCACAGGAGGCACTGAAGCTTCCTTT
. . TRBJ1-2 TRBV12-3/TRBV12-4 CASSLARARTNHGYTF TGTGCCAGCAGTTTAGCGCGGGCCAGGACTAACCATGGCTACACCTTC
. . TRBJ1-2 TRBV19 CASSIGRNGYTF TGTGCCAGTAGTATAGGGAGGAATGGCTACACCTTC
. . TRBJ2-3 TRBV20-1 CGARDQGPFPLSNQPQYF TGCGGTGCTAGAGATCAGGGACCATTCCCCTTGAGCAATCAGCCCCAGTATTTT
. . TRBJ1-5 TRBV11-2 CASSLSYSGNQPQHF TGTGCCAGCAGCCTCTCCTACAGTGGCAATCAGCCCCAACATTTT
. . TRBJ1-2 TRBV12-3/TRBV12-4 CASSPRDGDGYTF TGTGCCAGCAGTCCGCGGGACGGCGATGGCTACACCTTC
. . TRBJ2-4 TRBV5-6 CASGLAKNNQCF TGTGCCAGCGGGCTAGCCAAAAACAATCAGTGCTTC
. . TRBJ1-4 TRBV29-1 CSVVQGGERLFF TGCAGCGTGGTACAGGGTGGGGAAAGACTGTTTTTT
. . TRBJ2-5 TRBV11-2 CASSLVLEGDAQYF TGTGCCAGCAGCTTAGTACTAGAGGGAGATGCCCAGTACTTC
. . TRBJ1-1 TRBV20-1 CCARTGLAFF TGCTGTGCTAGGACGGGGTTAGCTTTCTTT
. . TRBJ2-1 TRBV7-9 CASSSPHAGMEQFF TGTGCCAGCAGTTCCCCCCATGCGGGAATGGAGCAGTTCTTC
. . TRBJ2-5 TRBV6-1 CTSSFSGTRRETQYF TGTACCAGCAGTTTTTCCGGGACGAGAAGAGAGACGCAGTACTTC